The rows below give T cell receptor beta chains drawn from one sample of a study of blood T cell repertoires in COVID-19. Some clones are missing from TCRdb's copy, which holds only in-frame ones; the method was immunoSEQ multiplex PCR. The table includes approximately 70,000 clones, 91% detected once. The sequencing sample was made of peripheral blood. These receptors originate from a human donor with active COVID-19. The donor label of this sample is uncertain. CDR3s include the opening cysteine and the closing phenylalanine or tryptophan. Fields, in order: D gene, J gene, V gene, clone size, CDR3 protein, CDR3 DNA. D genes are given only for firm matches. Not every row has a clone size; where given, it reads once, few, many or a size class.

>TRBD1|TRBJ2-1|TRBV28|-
CASTYRDRDGNEQFF
TGTGCCAGCACCTACCGGGACAGAGACGGCAATGAGCAGTTCTTC
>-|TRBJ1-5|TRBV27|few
CASSLGQGFWQPQHF
TGTGCCAGCAGTTTGGGACAAGGGTTTTGGCAGCCCCAGCATTTT
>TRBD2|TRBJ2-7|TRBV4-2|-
CASSQGLADYEQYF
TGTGCCAGCAGCCAAGGTCTAGCGGACTACGAGCAGTACTTC
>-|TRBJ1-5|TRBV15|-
CATSSNNNQPQHF
TGTGCCACCAGCTCGAACAACAATCAGCCCCAGCATTTT
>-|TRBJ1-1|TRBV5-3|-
CARSLGQKNTEAFF
TGTGCCAGAAGCTTGGGACAGAAGAACACTGAAGCTTTCTTT
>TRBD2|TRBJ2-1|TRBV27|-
CASSLTREAYNEQFF
TGTGCCAGCAGTTTAACCCGGGAGGCCTACAATGAGCAGTTCTTC
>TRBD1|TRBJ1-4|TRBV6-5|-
CASRPGQGREKLFF
TGTGCCAGCAGGCCGGGACAGGGTAGGGAAAAACTGTTTTTT
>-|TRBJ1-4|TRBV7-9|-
CASSRGGNEKLFF
TGTGCCAGCAGCAGGGGCGGTAATGAAAAACTGTTTTTT
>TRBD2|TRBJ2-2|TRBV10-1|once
CASKSGGHTGELFF
TGCGCCAGCAAGAGCGGGGGCCACACCGGGGAGCTGTTTTTT
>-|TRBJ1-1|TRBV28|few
CASSLLRTEAFF
TGTGCCAGCAGTTTATTGCGCACTGAAGCTTTCTTT
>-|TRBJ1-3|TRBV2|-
CASSLTASGNTIYF
TGTGCCAGCAGTTTGACAGCCTCTGGAAACACCATATATTTT
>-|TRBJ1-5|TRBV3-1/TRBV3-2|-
CASSQEGGNQPQHF
TGTGCCAGCAGCCAAGAAGGCGGGAATCAGCCCCAGCATTTT
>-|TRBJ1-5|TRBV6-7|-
CASSYSKHRINQPQHF
TGTGCCAGCAGTTACTCGAAGCACAGGATCAATCAGCCCCAGCATTTT
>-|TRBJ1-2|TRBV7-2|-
CASSLNYPDIYGYTF
TGTGCCAGCAGCTTAAATTACCCGGACATCTATGGCTACACCTTC
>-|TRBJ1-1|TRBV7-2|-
CASSTGRTGGTEAFF
TGTGCCAGCAGCACTGGACGGACGGGGGGCACTGAAGCTTTCTTT
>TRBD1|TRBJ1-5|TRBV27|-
CASSRQGANQPQHF
TGTGCCAGCAGCCGACAGGGGGCGAATCAGCCCCAGCATTTT
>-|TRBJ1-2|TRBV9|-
CASSVGGVNYGYTF
TGTGCCAGCAGCGTAGGGGGGGTTAACTATGGCTACACCTTC
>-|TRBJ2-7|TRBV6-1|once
CASSAYGTNQDYEQYF
TGTGCCAGCAGTGCCTACGGGACAAATCAGGACTACGAGCAGTACTTC
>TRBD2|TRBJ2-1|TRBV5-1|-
CASSSSTSGEGEQFF
TGCGCCAGCAGCTCCTCGACTAGCGGGGAAGGTGAGCAGTTCTTC
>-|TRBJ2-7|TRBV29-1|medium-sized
CSVEDLGGTSYEQYF
TGCAGCGTTGAAGATCTGGGCGGGACGTCCTACGAGCAGTACTTC
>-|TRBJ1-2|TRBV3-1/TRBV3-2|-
CASSSLVGGVYGYTF
TGTGCCAGCAGCTCCCTGGTCGGCGGAGTCTATGGCTACACCTTC
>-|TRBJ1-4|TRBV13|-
CASSTRTAEKLFF
TGTGCCAGCAGCACCCGGACAGCTGAAAAACTGTTTTTT
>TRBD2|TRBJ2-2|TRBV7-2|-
CASSPRTSGNTGELFF
TGTGCCAGCAGCCCGCGGACTAGCGGGAACACCGGGGAGCTGTTTTTT
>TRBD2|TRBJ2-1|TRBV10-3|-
CAISEVAGDRNNEQFF
TGTGCCATCAGTGAAGTAGCGGGAGATCGAAACAATGAGCAGTTCTTC